This TCR beta chain comes out of a study of cytomegalovirus exposure and HLA in healthy donors. There are 14 residues in the CDR3. V was trimmed by 5 bases and J by 0 bases, leaving 10 bases between them. CDR1 and CDR2 from the germline V gene are MDHEN and SYDVKM. PCR primers comprised 60 Vbeta and 13 Jbeta primers. Measured with immunoSEQ multiplex PCR; TCRdb has only the in-frame clones, and not every one. This table has 110,000 or so clones, under 90% appearing once. This TCR came from a woman under 30 in good health and CMV-seronegative. The rearrangement uses TRBV28 and TRBJ1-2; D remains unclear. The sequenced material came from PBMCs. This chain's CDR3 is CASSPLGPNYGYTF. CDR3 nucleotide sequence: TGTGCCAGCAGTCCCCTGGGCCCTAACTATGGCTACACCTTC.